This TCR beta chain was identified during a study of blood T cell repertoires in COVID-19 (dated by TCRdb to about 2020). Turning to the overall study: Samples covering the acute and convalescent phases of COVID-19 were provided by collaborators in the United States, Italy and Spain. The sample metadata nearly always contained a de-identified subject ID, COVID-19 status, age in years and sex. The repertoires were released in a freely available public database meant as a resource for research on the immune response to SARS-CoV-2. Samples came from the ongoing ImmuneRACE study (first 160 participants) plus 1,254 subjects from 6 global collaborators. The material from the prospective study consisted of cDNA or gDNA derived from T cells, B-cell-depleted T cells, or PBMCs. Where HLA class I and class II types were available, the types were taken from metadata supplied by the sample provider, not from assay-based typing. Deeply sampled blood TCRbeta repertoires from subjects exposed to, actively infected with, or recovered from COVID-19 were included in the dataset. Study-level results and caveats: Clinical and demographic metadata were provided uncurated, with the amount varying by source and participant.

TCRbeta CDR3 regions were amplified from genomic DNA using the immunoSEQ Assay, a bias-controlled multiplex PCR. Per the original workflow: The number of nucleated cells in each sample was estimated from the amplification of reference gene primers within the assay. To quantify the absolute abundance of each unique TCRbeta CDR3 rearrangement, sequence reads were collapsed and filtered. For each sample, productive Simpson clonality was calculated by taking the square root of Simpson's diversity index across productive rearrangements. In TCRdb, the immuneACCESS table is reduced to in-frame sequences with V and J assigned. These tables do not hold every clone; where another copy was compared, an unresolved V gene accounts for under half, and the others remain unexplained. From that table come the V and J calls and clone size; the DNA was used to work out D and trimming. For this sample the table gives 290,000 or so clones, of which 86% were detected only once. 2.6% of the sample is held by the ten biggest clonotypes.

Enrolling through a virtual design, the prospective study's participants ranged in age from roughly 18 to 89 years and lived across roughly 24 United States geographic areas. In the prospective study, participants were assigned to cohorts based on the clinical history participants reported in a screening survey and a study questionnaire. ImmuneRACE Cohort 3 recovered participants were defined by two consecutive negative NP/OP PCR tests, healthcare professional clearance, or symptom resolution. Each participant in the prospective study had whole blood, serum and a nasopharyngeal or oropharyngeal swab collected by mobile phlebotomists. Participants in the prospective study had the option to provide additional blood draws and questionnaires over an approximately two-month period. Before DNA extraction, prospective study blood samples were shipped either frozen or at room temperature. Concerning this clone itself: Its antigen target is currently unknown. No base qualities exist here, and no much larger clone lies one base off it.

Germline trimming: 2 bases from V, 5 bases from J; junction bases outside gene matches: 7. Inclusive of the bounding cysteine and phenylalanine, the CDR3 is 16 residues long. The CDR3 DNA has 48 bases and is translated from base 1. Reading the germline V gene gives CDR1 SNHLY and CDR2 FYNNEI. The sequence joins TRBV2 to TRBJ1-5; TRBD1 fits 9 bases in the junction. The sample comprised PBMCs or T cells enriched from blood (not recorded which). This sequence originates from a woman between 18 and 29 years old who had recovered from COVID-19. CDR3 protein: CASSETRTGVDQPQHF. The nucleotides read TGTGCCAGCAGTGAAACTAGGACAGGGGTCGATCAGCCCCAGCATTTT.